Listed below are T cell receptor beta chains from one sample, sequenced in a study of vaccination effects on CD4 cells after COVID-19. Profiling relied on immunoSEQ multiplex PCR, and the TCRdb table lists in-frame clones only, not all of them. The top ten clones hold approximately 33% of a sample with fewer than 15,000 clones, roughly 73% of them seen once. The antigens of these receptors remain unknown. The sample was CD4+ T cells from PBMCs cultured with HCoV-NL63 spike peptides, taken after COVID-19 vaccination. All receptors come from a human donor who had a prior SARS-CoV-2 infection. Each CDR3 is given with its conserved first and last residue. Each record gives: D gene, J gene, clone size, V gene, CDR3 protein, CDR3 DNA. A D gene is named only where the DNA matches it firmly. Rows give clone size only sometimes, using once, few, many, or a class for an expanded clone.

-,TRBJ1-1,-,TRBV4-2,CASSQGLGWNTEAFF,TGTGCCAGCAGCCAAGGGTTAGGGTGGAACACTGAAGCTTTCTTT
-,TRBJ2-1,once,TRBV18,CASSPSTGTYNEQFF,TGTGCCAGCTCACCATCTACGGGTACCTACAATGAGCAGTTCTTC
-,TRBJ1-6,-,TRBV9,CATTHVGGSNSPLHF,TGTGCCACGACCCATGTGGGGGGGTCTAATTCACCCCTCCACTTT
-,TRBJ2-3,few,TRBV7-9,CASSLEGGSTDTQYF,TGTGCCAGCAGCTTAGAGGGGGGTAGCACAGATACGCAGTATTTT
-,TRBJ1-2,once,TRBV6-1,CASSGPVPGVTVYGYTF,TGTGCCAGCAGTGGGCCGGTACCAGGGGTTACGGTCTATGGCTACACCTTC
TRBD2,TRBJ2-7,few,TRBV3-1/TRBV3-2,CASSQFGLAGGGQYF,TGTGCCAGCAGCCAGTTCGGACTAGCGGGAGGGGGGCAGTACTTC
-,TRBJ1-2,-,TRBV24-1,CATSGRNSNYGYTF,TGTGCCACCAGTGGCCGCAACAGTAACTATGGCTACACCTTC
-,TRBJ2-1,-,TRBV5-1,CASSLRTPPLYNEQFF,TGCGCCAGCAGCTTACGGACACCCCCCCTCTACAATGAGCAGTTCTTC
-,TRBJ2-1,-,TRBV6-5,CASSYTSRFGEQFF,TGTGCCAGCAGTTACACTAGCCGGTTCGGCGAGCAGTTCTTC
-,TRBJ1-1,-,TRBV5-4,CASNIDGTTEAFF,TGTGCCAGCAACATCGATGGGACCACTGAAGCTTTCTTT
-,TRBJ2-3,-,TRBV9,CASSVGMFGTDTQYF,TGTGCCAGCAGCGTAGGAATGTTTGGCACAGATACGCAGTATTTT
TRBD1,TRBJ1-2,-,TRBV6-5,CASSYTLTGVYGYTF,TGTGCCAGCAGTTACACCTTGACAGGGGTTTATGGCTACACCTTC
TRBD2,TRBJ2-3,-,TRBV5-6,CASSGIAGGTDTQYF,TGTGCCAGCAGCGGAATAGCGGGAGGCACAGATACGCAGTATTTT
-,TRBJ1-2,-,TRBV6-1,CASSEGPQGPYGYTF,TGTGCCAGCAGTGAAGGCCCTCAGGGGCCCTATGGCTACACCTTC
TRBD2,TRBJ2-2,-,TRBV19,CASSIYGGGGDTGELFF,TGTGCCAGTAGTATCTATGGCGGGGGTGGTGACACCGGGGAGCTGTTTTTT
-,TRBJ2-2,few,TRBV2,CASSERRQGWTGELFF,TGTGCCAGCAGTGAACGGAGGCAGGGTTGGACCGGGGAGCTGTTTTTT
-,TRBJ2-7,-,TRBV6-6,CASSYPRGGYFYEQYF,TGTGCCAGCAGTTACCCCCGGGGCGGGTATTTCTACGAGCAGTACTTC
TRBD1,TRBJ1-3,-,TRBV4-2,CASSRRTGSGNTIYF,TGTGCCAGCAGCCGAAGGACAGGGTCGGGAAACACCATATATTTT
TRBD2,TRBJ2-2,-,TRBV4-2,CASSQGGPLGLVELFF,TGTGCCAGCAGCCAAGGGGGACCACTGGGACTAGTGGAGCTGTTTTTT
TRBD2,TRBJ2-3,-,TRBV7-3,CASSPHERGSTDTQYF,TGTGCCAGCAGCCCACACGAGCGGGGGAGCACAGATACGCAGTATTTT
TRBD1,TRBJ2-1,-,TRBV19,CASSPPEFHRGRSSYNEQFF,TGTGCCAGTAGTCCCCCGGAGTTTCACAGGGGCCGGAGCTCCTACAATGAGCAGTTCTTC
-,TRBJ1-4,once,TRBV28,CASSFREKLFF,TGTGCCAGCAGTTTCCGAGAAAAACTGTTTTTT
TRBD2,TRBJ2-3,-,TRBV19,CASTPAWTRSADTQYF,TGTGCCAGTACCCCCGCCTGGACTAGATCGGCAGATACGCAGTATTTT
-,TRBJ2-3,-,TRBV2,CASSAGSGTDTQYF,TGTGCCAGCAGTGCAGGGAGCGGCACAGATACGCAGTATTTT
TRBD1,TRBJ2-5,-,TRBV2,CASSAGQGPRETQYF,TGTGCCAGCAGCGCCGGACAGGGCCCGCGAGAGACCCAGTACTTC
-,TRBJ1-4,few,TRBV2,CASKNRDQSEKLFF,TGTGCCAGCAAAAACCGGGACCAAAGCGAAAAACTGTTTTTT
-,TRBJ2-5,once,TRBV29-1,CSVAKEETQYF,TGCAGCGTTGCTAAAGAAGAGACCCAGTACTTC
TRBD2,TRBJ2-1,-,TRBV5-4,CASSPGLAGSYNEQFF,TGTGCCAGCAGTCCCGGACTAGCGGGCTCCTACAATGAGCAGTTCTTC
TRBD1,TRBJ2-3,-,TRBV5-4,CASSPWGQGAPDTQYF,TGTGCCAGCAGCCCCTGGGGACAGGGGGCTCCAGATACGCAGTATTTT
-,TRBJ2-6,-,TRBV5-6,CASSAGRSGANVLTF,TGTGCCAGCAGCGCGGGTCGCTCTGGGGCCAACGTCCTGACTTTC
-,TRBJ1-2,-,TRBV4-2,CASSQERPRTVYNYGYTF,TGTGCCAGCAGCCAAGAGCGGCCCCGGACAGTTTATAACTATGGCTACACCTTC
-,TRBJ1-4,-,TRBV7-2,CASSSGRLKGEKLFF,TGTGCCAGCAGCTCTGGACGGTTAAAGGGAGAAAAACTGTTTTTT
-,TRBJ2-7,-,TRBV7-8,CASSLVGRYEQYF,TGTGCCAGCAGCTTAGTAGGCCGGTACGAGCAGTACTTC
-,TRBJ1-2,-,TRBV9,CASSAGTDNPYAGDF,TGTGCCAGCAGCGCCGGGACGGACAACCCCTACGCCGGGGACTTC
TRBD1,TRBJ1-2,few,TRBV11-2,CASSGLRSGQGQGYTF,TGTGCCAGCAGCGGATTGAGATCGGGACAGGGTCAAGGCTACACCTTC
TRBD2,TRBJ2-2,-,TRBV9,CASSVSGPANTGELFF,TGTGCCAGCAGCGTTAGCGGGCCCGCGAACACCGGGGAGCTGTTTTTT
-,TRBJ1-2,-,TRBV20-1,CSASGFYGYTF,TGCAGTGCTAGCGGCTTCTATGGCTACACCTTC
TRBD1,TRBJ2-2,few,TRBV7-2,CASSLQGTARELFF,TGTGCCAGCAGCCTACAGGGGACCGCAAGGGAGCTGTTTTTT
-,TRBJ1-6,-,TRBV5-1,CASSFQLGAYNSPLHF,TGCGCCAGCAGCTTTCAACTAGGGGCCTATAATTCACCCCTCCACTTT
-,TRBJ1-1,-,TRBV6-5,CASSPQGGRLAFF,TGTGCCAGCAGTCCACAGGGTGGGCGTCTGGCTTTCTTT
-,TRBJ2-5,-,TRBV18,CASSPPSVKETQYF,TGTGCCAGCTCACCCCCCTCGGTAAAGGAGACCCAGTACTTC
-,TRBJ1-1,-,TRBV18,CASSPAGVGAFF,TGTGCCAGCTCACCAGCGGGAGTTGGAGCTTTCTTT
-,TRBJ2-5,-,TRBV7-2,CASSLYGGNIQEAQYF,TGTGCCAGCAGCTTATATGGCGGGAATATCCAAGAGGCCCAGTACTTC
-,TRBJ2-1,-,TRBV5-1,CASSPIWRDYNEQFF,TGCGCCAGCAGCCCCATATGGCGGGACTACAATGAGCAGTTCTTC
TRBD1,TRBJ2-1,-,TRBV5-4,CASSSSGGAQFF,TGTGCCAGCAGCTCCTCAGGGGGCGCGCAGTTCTTC
-,TRBJ2-2,-,TRBV7-8,CASSLGGRGRGRAVGELFF,TGTGCCAGCAGCTTAGGAGGGCGGGGTAGGGGGAGGGCCGTCGGGGAGCTGTTTTTT
-,TRBJ1-2,-,TRBV9,CASSTWTVTNYGYTF,TGTGCCAGCAGCACCTGGACAGTAACTAACTATGGCTACACCTTC
TRBD1,TRBJ1-3,once,TRBV11-2,CASSYRADRAAGNTIYF,TGTGCCAGCAGCTACCGGGCCGACAGGGCGGCTGGAAACACCATATATTTT
-,TRBJ1-2,-,TRBV16,CASSQFRDGARGYTF,TGTGCCAGCAGCCAATTCAGGGACGGTGCGCGCGGCTACACCTTC